This T cell receptor beta chain emerged from a study of monozygotic twins with inflammatory bowel disease. General study points: Differing T cell subtypes remained indistinguishable. Researchers report that IBD patients shared fewer clonotypes with others than healthy twins, especially amid disease activity.

The CDR3 covers 15 residues. Germline V gives CDR1 SGHTA, CDR2 FQGTGA. TCRdb re-called the 5' RACE reads; every CDR3 protein appears as one record, without DNA. This listing includes roughly 330,000 distinct CDR3 sequences. Of note for this clonotype: Its antigen is currently unknown.

The sequence came from a human donor with ulcerative colitis or Crohn's disease, or a healthy co-twin of an affected twin (not recorded which). Sequencing input: blood. V gene TRBV7-3 combines with J gene TRBJ2-1; with no DNA, the TCRdb D assignment of TRBD2 cannot be verified. CDR3 sequence: CASSLGTSGINEQFF. The full variable domain, with the rest looked up from reference TRBV7-3 and TRBJ2-1, is GAGVSQTPSNKVTEKGKYVELRCDPISGHTALYWYRQSLGQGPEFLIYFQGTGAADDSGLPNDRFFAVRPEGSVSTLKIQRTERGDSAVYLCASSLGTSGINEQFFGPGTRLTVL.